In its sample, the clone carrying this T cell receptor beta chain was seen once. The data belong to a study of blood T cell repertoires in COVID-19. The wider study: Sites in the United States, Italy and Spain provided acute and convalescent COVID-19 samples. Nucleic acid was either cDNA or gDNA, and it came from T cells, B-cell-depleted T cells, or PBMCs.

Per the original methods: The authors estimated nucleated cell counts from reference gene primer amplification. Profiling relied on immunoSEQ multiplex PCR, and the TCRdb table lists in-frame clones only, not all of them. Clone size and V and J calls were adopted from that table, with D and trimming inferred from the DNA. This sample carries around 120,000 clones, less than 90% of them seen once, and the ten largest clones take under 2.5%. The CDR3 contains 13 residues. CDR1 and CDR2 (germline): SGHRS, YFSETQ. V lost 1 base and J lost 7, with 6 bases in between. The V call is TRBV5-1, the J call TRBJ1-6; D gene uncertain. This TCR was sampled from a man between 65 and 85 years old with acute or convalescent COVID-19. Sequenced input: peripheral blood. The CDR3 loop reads CASSLMENSPLHF. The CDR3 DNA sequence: TGCGCCAGCAGCTTGATGGAGAATTCACCCCTCCACTTT.